Listed below are T cell receptor beta chains from one sample, sequenced in a study of blood T cell repertoires in COVID-19. Produced via immunoSEQ multiplex PCR; TCRdb's table is partial and in-frame only. This table holds 180,000 or so clones, approximately 85% found once. Sequencing was carried out using peripheral blood. The receptors originated from a human donor with active or convalescent COVID-19. The donor label of this sample is uncertain. Both conserved end residues are part of each CDR3.

CDR3,V
CASSKGQGTYEQYF,TRBV27
CAWSVGSSGTPEQFF,TRBV30
CASGQGVILLQGKRLCGQFF,TRBV21-1
CASSFRDRETF,TRBV11-2
CASRFSSGNTIYF,TRBV5-4
CASSPTADYGYTF,TRBV12-3/TRBV12-4
CASSEVAGLMNEQYF,TRBV6-1
CASRTQGWGTEAFF,TRBV28
CASSYPGGSSEQFF,TRBV7-6
CASSSVPLYNSPLHF,TRBV6-5
CASSGGLRRATSAGELFF,TRBV2
CASSQDWPSGGEYNEQFF,TRBV3-1/TRBV3-2
CASSYQGYQETQYF,TRBV27
CASSIRTAAGYGYTF,TRBV19